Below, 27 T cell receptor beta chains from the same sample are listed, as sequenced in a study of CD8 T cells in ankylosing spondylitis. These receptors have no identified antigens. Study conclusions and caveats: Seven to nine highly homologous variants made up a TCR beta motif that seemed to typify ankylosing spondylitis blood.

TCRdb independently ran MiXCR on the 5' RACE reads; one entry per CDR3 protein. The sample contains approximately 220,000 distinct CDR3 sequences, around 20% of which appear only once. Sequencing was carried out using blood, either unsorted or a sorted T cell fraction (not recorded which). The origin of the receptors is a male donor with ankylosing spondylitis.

As DNA, the CDR3 is TGCGCCAGCAGCCCGGAGGGCCTGGGCAATGAGCAGTTCTTC. As protein: CASSPEGLGNEQFF. The chain recombines TRBV4-1 with TRBJ2-1; D perhaps matches TRBD2 (6 bases). This CDR3 contains 14 residues. Trimming left V 4 bases short and J 6 bases short, with 13 bases between. Per germline, CDR1 MGHRA and CDR2 YSYEKL.

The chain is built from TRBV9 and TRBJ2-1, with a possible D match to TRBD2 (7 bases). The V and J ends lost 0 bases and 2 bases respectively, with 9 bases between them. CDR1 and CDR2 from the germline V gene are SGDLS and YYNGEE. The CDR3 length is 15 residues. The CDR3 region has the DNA TGTGCCAGCAGCGTAGGGGGGGGCCCCTACAATGAGCAGTTCTTC. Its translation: CASSVGGGPYNEQFF.

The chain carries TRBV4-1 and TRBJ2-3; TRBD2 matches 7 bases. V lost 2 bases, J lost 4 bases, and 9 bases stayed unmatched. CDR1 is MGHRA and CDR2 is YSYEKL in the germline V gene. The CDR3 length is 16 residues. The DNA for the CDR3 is TGCGCCAGCAGCCAAAGGCCGGGACTATCGCCAGATACGCAGTATTTT. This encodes CASSQRPGLSPDTQYF.

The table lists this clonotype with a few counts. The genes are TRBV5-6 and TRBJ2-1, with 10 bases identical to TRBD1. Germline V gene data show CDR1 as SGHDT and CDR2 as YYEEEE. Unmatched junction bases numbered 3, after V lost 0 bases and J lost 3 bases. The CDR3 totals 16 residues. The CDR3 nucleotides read TGTGCCAGCAGCTTGGGGACAGGGGGTCACTACAATGAGCAGTTCTTC. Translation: CASSLGTGGHYNEQFF.

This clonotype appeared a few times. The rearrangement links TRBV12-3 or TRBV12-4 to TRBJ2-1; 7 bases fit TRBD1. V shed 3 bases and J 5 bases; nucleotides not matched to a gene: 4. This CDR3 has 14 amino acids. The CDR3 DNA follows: TGTGCCAGCAGTTTTTGGGGGACAGACAATGAGCAGTTCTTC. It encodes CASSFWGTDNEQFF.

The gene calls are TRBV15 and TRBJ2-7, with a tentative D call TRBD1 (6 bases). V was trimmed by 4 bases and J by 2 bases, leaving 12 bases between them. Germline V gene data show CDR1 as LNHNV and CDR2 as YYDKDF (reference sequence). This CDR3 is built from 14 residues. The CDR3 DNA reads TGTGCCACCAGCAACCGGGACAACCCCTACGAGCAGTACTTC. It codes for CATSNRDNPYEQYF.

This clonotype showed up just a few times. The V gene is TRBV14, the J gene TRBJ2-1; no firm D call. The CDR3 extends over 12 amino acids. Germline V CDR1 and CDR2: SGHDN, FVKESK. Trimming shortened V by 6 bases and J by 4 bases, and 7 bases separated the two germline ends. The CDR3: CASSWGYNEQFF. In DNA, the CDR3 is TGTGCCAGCAGTTGGGGATACAATGAGCAGTTCTTC.

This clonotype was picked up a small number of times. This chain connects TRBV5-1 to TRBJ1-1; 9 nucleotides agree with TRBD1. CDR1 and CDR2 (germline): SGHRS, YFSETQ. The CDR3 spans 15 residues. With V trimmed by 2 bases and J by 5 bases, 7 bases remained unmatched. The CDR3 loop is CASSFGTGQNTEAFF. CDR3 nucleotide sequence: TGCGCCAGCAGCTTCGGGACAGGGCAAAATACTGAAGCTTTCTTT.

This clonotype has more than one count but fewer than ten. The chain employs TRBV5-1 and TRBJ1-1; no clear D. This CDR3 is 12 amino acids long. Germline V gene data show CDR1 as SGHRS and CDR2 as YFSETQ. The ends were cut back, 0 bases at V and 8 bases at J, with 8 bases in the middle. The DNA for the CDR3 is TGCGCCAGCAGCTTGGTCGGGCAGGAAGCTTTCTTT. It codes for CASSLVGQEAFF.

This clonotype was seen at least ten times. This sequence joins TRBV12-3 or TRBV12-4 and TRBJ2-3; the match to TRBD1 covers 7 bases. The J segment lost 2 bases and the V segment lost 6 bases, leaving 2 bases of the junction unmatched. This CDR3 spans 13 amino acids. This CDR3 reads CASRGTDTDTQYF. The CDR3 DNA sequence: TGTGCCAGCAGGGGGACAGACACAGATACGCAGTATTTT.

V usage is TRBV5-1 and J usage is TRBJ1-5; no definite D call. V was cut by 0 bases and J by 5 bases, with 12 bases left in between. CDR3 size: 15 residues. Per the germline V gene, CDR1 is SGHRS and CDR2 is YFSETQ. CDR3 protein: CASSLEGGLHQPQHF. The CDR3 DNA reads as TGCGCCAGCAGCTTGGAGGGAGGGCTTCATCAGCCCCAGCATTTT.

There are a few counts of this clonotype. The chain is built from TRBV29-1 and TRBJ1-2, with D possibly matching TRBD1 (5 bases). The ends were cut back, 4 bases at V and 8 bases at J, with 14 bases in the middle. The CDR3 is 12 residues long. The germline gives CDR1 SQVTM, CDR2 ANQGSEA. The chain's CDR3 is CSVVNGALGYTF. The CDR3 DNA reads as TGCAGCGTTGTGAACGGGGCGCTCGGCTACACCTTC. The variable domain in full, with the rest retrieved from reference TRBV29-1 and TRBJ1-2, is SAVISQKPSRDICQRGTSLTIQCQVDSQVTMMFWYRQQPGQSLTLIATANQGSEATYESGFVIDKFPISRPNLTFSTLTVSNMSPEDSSIYLCSVVNGALGYTFGSGTRLTVV.

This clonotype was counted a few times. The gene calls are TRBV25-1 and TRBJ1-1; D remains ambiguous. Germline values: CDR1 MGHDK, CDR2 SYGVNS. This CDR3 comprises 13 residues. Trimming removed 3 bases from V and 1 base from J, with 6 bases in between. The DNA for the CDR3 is TGTGCCAGCAGTGATTTCGGGAACACTGAAGCTTTCTTT. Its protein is CASSDFGNTEAFF.

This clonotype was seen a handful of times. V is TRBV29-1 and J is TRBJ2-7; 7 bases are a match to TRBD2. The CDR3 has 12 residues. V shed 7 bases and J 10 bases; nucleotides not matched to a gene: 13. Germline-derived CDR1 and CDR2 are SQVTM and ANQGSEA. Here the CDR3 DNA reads TGCAGCGCCAAGACTAGCCCTACGGATCAGTACTTC. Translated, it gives CSAKTSPTDQYF.

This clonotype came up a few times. CDR3 region: CASSDSGRKYF. DNA for the CDR3: TGTGCCAGCAGCGATAGTGGGCGGAAGTACTTC. The V gene is TRBV7-9, the J gene TRBJ2-5, with D hard to call. V shed 5 bases and J shed 12 bases, with 13 bases lying between them. CDR1 and CDR2 from the germline V gene are SEHNR and FQNEAQ (reference sequence). The length of the CDR3 is 11 residues.

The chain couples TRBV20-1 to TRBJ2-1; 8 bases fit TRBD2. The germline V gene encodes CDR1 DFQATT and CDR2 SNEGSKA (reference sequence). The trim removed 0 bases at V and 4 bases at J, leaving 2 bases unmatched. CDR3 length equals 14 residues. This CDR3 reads CSARDSGDYNEQFF. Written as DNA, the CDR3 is TGCAGTGCTAGAGATAGCGGGGATTACAATGAGCAGTTCTTC.

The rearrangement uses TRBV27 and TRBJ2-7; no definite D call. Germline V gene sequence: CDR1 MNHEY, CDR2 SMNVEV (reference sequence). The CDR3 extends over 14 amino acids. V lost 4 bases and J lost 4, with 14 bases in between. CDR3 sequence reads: CASSSQSGVYEQYF. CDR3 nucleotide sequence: TGTGCCAGCAGTTCCCAGAGTGGGGTTTACGAGCAGTACTTC.

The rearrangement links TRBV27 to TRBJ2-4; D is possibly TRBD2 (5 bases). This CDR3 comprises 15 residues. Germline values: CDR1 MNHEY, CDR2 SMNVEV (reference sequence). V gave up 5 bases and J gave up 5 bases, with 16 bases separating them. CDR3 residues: CASSPTRDGQNIQYF. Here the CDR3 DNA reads TGTGCCAGCAGTCCCACCCGGGATGGGCAAAACATTCAGTACTTC.

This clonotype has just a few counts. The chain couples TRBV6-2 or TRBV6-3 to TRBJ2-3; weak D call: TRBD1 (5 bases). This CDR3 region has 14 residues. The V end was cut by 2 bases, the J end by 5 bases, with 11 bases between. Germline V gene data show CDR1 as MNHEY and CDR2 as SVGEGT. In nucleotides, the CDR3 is TGTGCCAGCAGTTACCCGGACACCTTAGATACGCAGTATTTT. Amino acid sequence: CASSYPDTLDTQYF.

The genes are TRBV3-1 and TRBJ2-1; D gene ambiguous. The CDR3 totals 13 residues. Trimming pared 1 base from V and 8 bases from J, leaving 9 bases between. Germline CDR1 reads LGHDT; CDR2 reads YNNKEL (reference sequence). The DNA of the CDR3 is TGTGCCAGCAGCCAAGGATTCTCGGATGAGCAGTTCTTC. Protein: CASSQGFSDEQFF.

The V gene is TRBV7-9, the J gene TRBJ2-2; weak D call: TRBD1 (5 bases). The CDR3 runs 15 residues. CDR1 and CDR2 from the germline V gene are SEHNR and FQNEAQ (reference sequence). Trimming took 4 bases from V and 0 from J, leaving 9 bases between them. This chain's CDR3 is CASSYTGANTGELFF. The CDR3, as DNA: TGTGCCAGCAGCTACACAGGAGCGAACACCGGGGAGCTGTTTTTT.

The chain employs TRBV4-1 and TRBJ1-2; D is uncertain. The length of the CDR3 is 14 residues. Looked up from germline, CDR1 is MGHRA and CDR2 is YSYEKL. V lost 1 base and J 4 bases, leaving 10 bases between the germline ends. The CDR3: CASSQADTFYGYTF. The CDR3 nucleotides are TGCGCCAGCAGCCAAGCTGACACCTTCTATGGCTACACCTTC.

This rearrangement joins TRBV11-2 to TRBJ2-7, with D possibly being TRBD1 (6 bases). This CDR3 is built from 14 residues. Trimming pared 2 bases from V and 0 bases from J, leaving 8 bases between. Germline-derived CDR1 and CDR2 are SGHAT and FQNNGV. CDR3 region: CASSLQGNSYEQYF. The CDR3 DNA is TGTGCCAGCAGCTTACAGGGGAACTCCTACGAGCAGTACTTC.

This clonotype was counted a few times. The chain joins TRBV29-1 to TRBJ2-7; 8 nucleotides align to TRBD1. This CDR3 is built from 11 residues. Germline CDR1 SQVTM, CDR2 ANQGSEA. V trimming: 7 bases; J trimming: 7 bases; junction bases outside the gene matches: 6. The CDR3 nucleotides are TGCAGCGGTATACAGGGGGGAGAGCAGTACTTC. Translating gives CSGIQGGEQYF.

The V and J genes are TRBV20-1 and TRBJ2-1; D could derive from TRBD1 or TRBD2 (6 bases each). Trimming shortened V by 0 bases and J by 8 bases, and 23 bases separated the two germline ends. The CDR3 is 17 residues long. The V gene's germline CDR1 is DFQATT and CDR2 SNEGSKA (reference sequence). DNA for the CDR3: TGCAGTGCTAGAGATCTGGGGGCAGGGAGGTGGGGCGATGAGCAGTTCTTC. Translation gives CSARDLGAGRWGDEQFF.

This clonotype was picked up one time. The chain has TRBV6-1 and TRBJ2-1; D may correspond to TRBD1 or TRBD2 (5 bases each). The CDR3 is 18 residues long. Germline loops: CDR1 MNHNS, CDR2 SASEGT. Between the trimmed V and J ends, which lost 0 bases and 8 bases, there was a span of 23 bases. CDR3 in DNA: TGTGCCAGCAGTGAAGCGCGAGGGGCAGGGAACGGGGTGGATGAGCAGTTCTTC. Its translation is CASSEARGAGNGVDEQFF.

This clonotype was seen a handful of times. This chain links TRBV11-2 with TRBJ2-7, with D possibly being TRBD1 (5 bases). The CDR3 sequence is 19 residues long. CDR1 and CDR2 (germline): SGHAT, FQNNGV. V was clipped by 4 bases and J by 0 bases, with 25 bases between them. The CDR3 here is CASSSPGSRQRQFSYEQYF. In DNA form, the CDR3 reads TGTGCCAGCAGCTCTCCAGGGTCGAGGCAAAGACAGTTCTCCTACGAGCAGTACTTC. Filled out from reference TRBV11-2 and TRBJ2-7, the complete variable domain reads EAGVAQSPRYKIIEKRQSVAFWCNPISGHATLYWYQQILGQGPKLLIQFQNNGVVDDSQLPKDRFSAERLKGVDSTLKIQPAKLEDSAVYLCASSSPGSRQRQFSYEQYFGPGTRLTVT.